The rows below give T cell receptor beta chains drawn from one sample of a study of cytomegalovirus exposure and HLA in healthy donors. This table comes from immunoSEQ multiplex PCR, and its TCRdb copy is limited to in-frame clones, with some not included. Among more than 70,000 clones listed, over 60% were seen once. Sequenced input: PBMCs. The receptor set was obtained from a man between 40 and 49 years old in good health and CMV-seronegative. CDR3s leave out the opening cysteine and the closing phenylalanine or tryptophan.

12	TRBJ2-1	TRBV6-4	ASSETGQGREQF
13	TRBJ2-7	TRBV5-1	ASSSSGTATYEQY
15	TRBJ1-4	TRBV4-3	ASSQDGPRQLNEKLF
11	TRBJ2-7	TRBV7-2	ASSLAGFYEQY
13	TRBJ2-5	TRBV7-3	ASSPGLAGGGTQY
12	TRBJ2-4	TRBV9	ASSPHDSENIQY
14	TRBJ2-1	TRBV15	ATSRALAGGDNEQF
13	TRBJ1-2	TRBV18	ASSPSGTGDYGYT
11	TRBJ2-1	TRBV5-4	ASFSTGGDEQF
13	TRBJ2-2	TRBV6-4	ASSDSKGDTGELF
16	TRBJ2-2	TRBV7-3	ASSPGLAGYANTGELF
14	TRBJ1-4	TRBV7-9	ASSLAKTGGLEKLF
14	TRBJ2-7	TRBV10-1	ASSSKRGTVRYEQY
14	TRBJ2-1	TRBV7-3	ASSIGLAGVYNEQF
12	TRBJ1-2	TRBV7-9	ASSTRTGIYGYT
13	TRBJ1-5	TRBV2	ASSERGQPAGPQH
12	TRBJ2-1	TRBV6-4	ASSPSGGANEQF
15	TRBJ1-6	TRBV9	ASSVEVVATDFETLH
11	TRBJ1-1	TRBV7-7	ASSLEGGSEAF
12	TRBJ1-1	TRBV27	ASSFTGGRTEAF
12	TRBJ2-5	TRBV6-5	ASSPGQGVETQY